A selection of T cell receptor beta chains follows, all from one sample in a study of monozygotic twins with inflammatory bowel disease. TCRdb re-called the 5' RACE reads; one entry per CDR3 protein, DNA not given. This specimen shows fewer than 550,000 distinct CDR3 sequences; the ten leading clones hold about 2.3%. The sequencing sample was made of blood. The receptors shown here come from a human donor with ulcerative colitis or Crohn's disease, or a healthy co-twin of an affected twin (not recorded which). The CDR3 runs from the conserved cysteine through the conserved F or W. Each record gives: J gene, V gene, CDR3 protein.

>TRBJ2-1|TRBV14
CASSQGSAYNEQFF
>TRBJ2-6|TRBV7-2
CASPGYHSGANVLTF
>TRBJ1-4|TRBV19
CASSIGGTLATNEKLFF
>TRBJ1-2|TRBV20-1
CSARVVGGYTF
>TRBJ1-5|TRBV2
CASTALLQGAGQPQHF
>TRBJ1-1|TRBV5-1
CASSLYRGEDTEAFF
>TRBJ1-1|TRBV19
CASSPGVARTEAFF
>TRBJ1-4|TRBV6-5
CASSRGPNEKLFF
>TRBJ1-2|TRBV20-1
CSARTGTGGPGGNGYTF
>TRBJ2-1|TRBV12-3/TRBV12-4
CASSLRLAGTNEQFF
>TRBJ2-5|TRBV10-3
CAIRDGLYETQYF
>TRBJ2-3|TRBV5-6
CATFERGGPADTQYF
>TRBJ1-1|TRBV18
CASSPLQTGEAFF
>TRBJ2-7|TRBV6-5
CASSYEAPAGGVYEQYF
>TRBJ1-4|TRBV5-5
CASSLPGQDEKLFF
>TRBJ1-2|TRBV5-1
CASRLEGPLSEYTF
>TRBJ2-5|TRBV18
CASSPRESETQYF
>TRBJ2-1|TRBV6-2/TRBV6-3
CASSIRGGQFF
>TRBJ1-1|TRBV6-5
CASSFGTGYTEDFF
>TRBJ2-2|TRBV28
CASSPKDRRRTGELFF
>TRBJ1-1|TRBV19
CASSIVLPSPLGDTEAFF
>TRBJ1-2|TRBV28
CASSNGQGGNYGYTF
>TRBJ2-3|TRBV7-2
CASSSDRGSSTDTQYF
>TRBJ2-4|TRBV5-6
CASSPRTGGGPGGAKNIQYF
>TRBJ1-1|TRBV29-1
CSVGDGENTEAFF
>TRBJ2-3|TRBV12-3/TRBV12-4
CASSLLSSGGRTDTQYF
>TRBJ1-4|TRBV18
CASSPLRLRDRNEKLFF
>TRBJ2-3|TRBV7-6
CASSLGSATSTDTQYF